Given below is one TCR beta chain in context. Other DNA sequences in the sample encode the same CDR3. This CDR3 is 14 amino acids long. CDR1 is KGHSH, CDR2 LQKENI, per germline. The ends lost 3 bases at V and 0 bases at J; junction bases unmatched: 2. This entry belongs to a study of shared clonotypes between healthy human individuals. Assay: immunoSEQ multiplex PCR; the TCRdb copy retains only in-frame clones and omits some. The sample has approximately 2,300,000 clones; 85% to 95% are singletons. The TCR originated in a man younger than 30 in good health. Some clones in this sample may be carry-over from other donors' samples. Specimen: naive CD4+ T cells from PBMCs. The subset denotes: CD45RA+ positively selected. The rearrangement uses TRBV18 and TRBJ2-7; TRBD2 matches 7 bases. The CDR3 region is CASSPSSGSYEQYF. The CDR3 DNA reads TGTGCCAGCTCACCTTCTAGCGGCTCCTACGAGCAGTACTTC.